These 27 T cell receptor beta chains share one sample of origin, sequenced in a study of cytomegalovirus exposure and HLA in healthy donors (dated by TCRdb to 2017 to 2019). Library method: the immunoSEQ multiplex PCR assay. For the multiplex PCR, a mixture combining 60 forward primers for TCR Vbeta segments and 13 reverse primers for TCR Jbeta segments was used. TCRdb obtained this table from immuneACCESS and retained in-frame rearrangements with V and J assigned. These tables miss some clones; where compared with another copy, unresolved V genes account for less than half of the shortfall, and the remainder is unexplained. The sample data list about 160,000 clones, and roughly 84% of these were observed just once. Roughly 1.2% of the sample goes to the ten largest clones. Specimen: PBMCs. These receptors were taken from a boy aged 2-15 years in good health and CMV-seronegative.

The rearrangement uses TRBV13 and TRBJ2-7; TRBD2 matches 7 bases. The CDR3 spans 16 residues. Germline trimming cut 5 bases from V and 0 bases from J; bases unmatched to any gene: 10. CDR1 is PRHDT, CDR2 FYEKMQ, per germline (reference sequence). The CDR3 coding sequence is TGTGCCAGCAGCGCTACAAGCGGGATTAGCTCCTACGAGCAGTACTTC. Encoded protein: CASSATSGISSYEQYF. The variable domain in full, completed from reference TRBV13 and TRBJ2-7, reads AAGVIQSPRHLIKEKRETATLKCYPIPRHDTVYWYQQGPGQDPQFLISFYEKMQSDKGSIPDRFSAQQFSDYHSELNMSSLELGDSALYFCASSATSGISSYEQYFGPGTRLTVT.

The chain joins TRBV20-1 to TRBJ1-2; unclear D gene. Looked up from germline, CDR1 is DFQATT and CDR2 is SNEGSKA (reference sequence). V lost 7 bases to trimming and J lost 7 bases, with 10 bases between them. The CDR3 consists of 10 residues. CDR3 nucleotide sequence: TGCAGTGTACTAACTAGTGGCTACACCTTC. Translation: CSVLTSGYTF.

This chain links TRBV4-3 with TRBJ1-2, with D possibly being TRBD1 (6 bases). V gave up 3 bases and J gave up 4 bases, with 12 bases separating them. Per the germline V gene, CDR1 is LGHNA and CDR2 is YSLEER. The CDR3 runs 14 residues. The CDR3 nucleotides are TGCGCCAGCAGCCAGACCAGGGGTAGCTATGGCTACACCTTC. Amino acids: CASSQTRGSYGYTF.

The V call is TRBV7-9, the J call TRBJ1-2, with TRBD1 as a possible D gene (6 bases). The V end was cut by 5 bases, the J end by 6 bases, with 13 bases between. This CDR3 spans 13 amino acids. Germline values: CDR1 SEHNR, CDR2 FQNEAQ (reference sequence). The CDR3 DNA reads TGTGCCAGCAGCCTGGGGGGGGCGGATGGCTACACCTTC. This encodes CASSLGGADGYTF.

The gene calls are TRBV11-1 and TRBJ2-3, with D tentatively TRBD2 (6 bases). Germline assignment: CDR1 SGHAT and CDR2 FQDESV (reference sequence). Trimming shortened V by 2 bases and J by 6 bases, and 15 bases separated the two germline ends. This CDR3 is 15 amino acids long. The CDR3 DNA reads TGTGCCAGCAGCTTAAGGGGAGGTAGCGGTGATACGCAGTATTTT. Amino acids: CASSLRGGSGDTQYF.

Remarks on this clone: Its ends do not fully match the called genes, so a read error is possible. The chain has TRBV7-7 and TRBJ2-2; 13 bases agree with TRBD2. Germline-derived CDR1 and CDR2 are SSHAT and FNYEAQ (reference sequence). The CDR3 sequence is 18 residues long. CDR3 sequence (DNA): TGTGCTAGCAGCGTAGGACTAGCGGGAGAGTTGGGAACCGGGGAGCTGTTTTTT. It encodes CASSVGLAGELGTGELFF.

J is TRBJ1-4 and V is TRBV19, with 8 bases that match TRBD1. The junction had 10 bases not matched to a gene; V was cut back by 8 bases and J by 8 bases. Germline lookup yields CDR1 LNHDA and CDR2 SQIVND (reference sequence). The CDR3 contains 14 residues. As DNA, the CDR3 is TGTGCCAGTTTATCGACAGGGGAGGGAGAAAAACTGTTTTTT. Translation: CASLSTGEGEKLFF. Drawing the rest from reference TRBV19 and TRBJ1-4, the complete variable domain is DGGITQSPKYLFRKEGQNVTLSCEQNLNHDAMYWYRQDPGQGLRLIYYSQIVNDFQKGDIAEGYSVSREKKESFPLTVTSAQKNPTAFYLCASLSTGEGEKLFFGSGTQLSVL.

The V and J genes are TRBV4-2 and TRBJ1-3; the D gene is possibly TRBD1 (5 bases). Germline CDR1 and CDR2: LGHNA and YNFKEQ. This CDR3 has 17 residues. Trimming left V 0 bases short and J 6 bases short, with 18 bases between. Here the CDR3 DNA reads TGTGCCAGCAGCCAAGAGGGGGGTGGGTCCGGGGTAAACACCATATATTTT. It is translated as CASSQEGGGSGVNTIYF.

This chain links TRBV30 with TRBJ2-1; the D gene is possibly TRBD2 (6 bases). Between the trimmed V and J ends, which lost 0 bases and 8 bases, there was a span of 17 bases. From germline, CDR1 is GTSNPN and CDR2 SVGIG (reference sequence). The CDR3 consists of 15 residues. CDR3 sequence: CAWSVPQRVLHEQFF. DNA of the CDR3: TGTGCCTGGAGTGTACCCCAGCGGGTGTTGCATGAGCAGTTCTTC.

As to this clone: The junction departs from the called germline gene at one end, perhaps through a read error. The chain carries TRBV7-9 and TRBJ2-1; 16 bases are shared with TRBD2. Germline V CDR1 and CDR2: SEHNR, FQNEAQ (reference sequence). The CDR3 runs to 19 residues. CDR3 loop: CASSIATGTSGRAWNEQFF. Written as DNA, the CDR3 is TGTGCCAGCAGCATAGCCACCGGGACTAGCGGGAGGGCCTGGAATGAGCAGTTCTTC.

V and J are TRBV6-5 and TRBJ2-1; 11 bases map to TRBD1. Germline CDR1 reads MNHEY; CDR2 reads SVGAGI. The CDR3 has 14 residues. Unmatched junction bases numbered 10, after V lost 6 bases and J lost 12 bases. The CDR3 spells CASRLRDRGFRQFF. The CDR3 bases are TGTGCCAGCAGGCTCCGGGACAGGGGGTTCCGGCAGTTCTTC.

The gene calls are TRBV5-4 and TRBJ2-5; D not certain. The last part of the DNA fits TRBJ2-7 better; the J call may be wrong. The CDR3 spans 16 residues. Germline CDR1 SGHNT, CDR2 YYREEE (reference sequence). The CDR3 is CASSLAPDLPPYEQYF. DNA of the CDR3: TGTGCCAGCAGCTTGGCCCCCGATCTCCCCCCCTACGAGCAGTACTTC.

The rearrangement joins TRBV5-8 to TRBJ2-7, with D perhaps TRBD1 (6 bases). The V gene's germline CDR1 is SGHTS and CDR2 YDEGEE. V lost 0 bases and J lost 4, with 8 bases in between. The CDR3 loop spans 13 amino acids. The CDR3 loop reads CASSLVGGYEQYV. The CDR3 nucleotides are TGTGCCAGCAGCTTGGTAGGGGGATACGAGCAGTACGTC.

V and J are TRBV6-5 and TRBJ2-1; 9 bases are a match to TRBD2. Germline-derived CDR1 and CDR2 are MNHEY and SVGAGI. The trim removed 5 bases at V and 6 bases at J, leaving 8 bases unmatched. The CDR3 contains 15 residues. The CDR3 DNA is TGTGCCAGCAGTGCTCCGGGACTAGCTAGCAATGAGCAGTTCTTC. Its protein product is CASSAPGLASNEQFF.

The CDR3 loop is CASSQVVTRNNEQFF. The CDR3 DNA sequence: TGCGCCAGCAGCCAAGTCGTTACCAGAAACAATGAGCAGTTCTTC. The V and J genes are TRBV4-1 and TRBJ2-1; D is ambiguous. The CDR3 is 15 amino acids. The V gene lost 1 base and the J gene lost 5 bases, with 12 bases spanning the gap. Germline CDR1 MGHRA, CDR2 YSYEKL.

The CDR3 bases are TGTGCCAGCTCACCACGGGAGGCCTTACGGGAGACCCAGTACTTC. Protein sequence: CASSPREALRETQYF. V gene TRBV18 combines with J gene TRBJ2-5, with D perhaps matching TRBD2 (6 bases). V was clipped by 1 base and J by 5 bases, with 14 bases between them. The CDR3 length is 15 residues. Germline CDR1 is KGHSH and CDR2 is LQKENI.

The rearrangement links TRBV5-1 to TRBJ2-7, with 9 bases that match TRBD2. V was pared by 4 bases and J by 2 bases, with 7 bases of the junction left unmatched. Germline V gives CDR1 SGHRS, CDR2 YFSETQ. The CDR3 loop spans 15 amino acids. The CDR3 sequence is CASSPTSGSPYEQYF. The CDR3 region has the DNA TGCGCCAGCAGCCCGACTAGCGGAAGCCCCTACGAGCAGTACTTC.

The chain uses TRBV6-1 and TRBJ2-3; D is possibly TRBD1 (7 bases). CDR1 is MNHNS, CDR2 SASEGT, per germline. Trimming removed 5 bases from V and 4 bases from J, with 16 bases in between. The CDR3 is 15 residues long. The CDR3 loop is CASSRLGGLPDTQYF. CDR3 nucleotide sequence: TGTGCCAGCAGTCGACTAGGGGGCCTGCCAGATACGCAGTATTTT.

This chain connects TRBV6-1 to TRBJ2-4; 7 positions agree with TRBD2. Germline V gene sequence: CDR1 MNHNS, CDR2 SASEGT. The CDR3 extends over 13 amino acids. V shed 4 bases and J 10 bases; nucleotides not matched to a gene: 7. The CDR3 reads CASSARDYQIQYF. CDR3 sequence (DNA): TGTGCCAGCAGTGCCCGGGACTACCAAATTCAGTACTTC.

In nucleotides, the CDR3 is TGTGCCAGCAGCTTGGCCGGACTAGCCCCCACCTACAATGAGCAGTTCTTC. Translating gives CASSLAGLAPTYNEQFF. The J gene is TRBJ2-1, the V gene TRBV5-4; 8 bases are a match to TRBD2. Looked up from germline, CDR1 is SGHNT and CDR2 is YYREEE (reference sequence). Germline trimming cut 0 bases from V and 2 bases from J; bases unmatched to any gene: 7. This CDR3 has 17 amino acids.

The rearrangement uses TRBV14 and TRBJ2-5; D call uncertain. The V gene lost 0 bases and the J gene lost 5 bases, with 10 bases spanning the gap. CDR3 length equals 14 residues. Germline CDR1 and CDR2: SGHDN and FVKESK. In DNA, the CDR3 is TGTGCCAGCAGCCAAGATTCAAGCCGGGAGACCCAGTACTTC. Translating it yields CASSQDSSRETQYF.

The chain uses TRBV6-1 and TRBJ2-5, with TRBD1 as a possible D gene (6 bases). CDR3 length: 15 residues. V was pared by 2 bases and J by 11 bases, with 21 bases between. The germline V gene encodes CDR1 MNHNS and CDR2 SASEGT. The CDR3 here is CASSELDSRGHMQYF. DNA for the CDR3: TGTGCCAGCAGTGAACTGGACAGTCGAGGTCATATGCAGTACTTC.

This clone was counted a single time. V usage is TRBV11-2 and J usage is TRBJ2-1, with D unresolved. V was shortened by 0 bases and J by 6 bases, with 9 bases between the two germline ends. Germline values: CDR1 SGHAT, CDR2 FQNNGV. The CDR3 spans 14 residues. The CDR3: CASSLDRAPNEQFF. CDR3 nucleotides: TGTGCCAGCAGCTTAGATCGAGCCCCCAATGAGCAGTTCTTC.

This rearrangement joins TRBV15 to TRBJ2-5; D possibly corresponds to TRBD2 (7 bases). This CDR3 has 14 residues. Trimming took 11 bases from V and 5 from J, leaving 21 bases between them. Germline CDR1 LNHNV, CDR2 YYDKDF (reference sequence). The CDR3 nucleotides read TGTGCCGCGACGCCTGGGGGGCGGGGGGAGACCCAGTACTTC. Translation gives CAATPGGRGETQYF.

CDR3 nucleotide sequence: TGCGCCAGCAGCCCTAGGCCGGGACTAGCGACACCCCCTAGGGTCACAGATACGCAGTATTTT. This gives the protein CASSPRPGLATPPRVTDTQYF. The chain couples TRBV5-1 to TRBJ2-3, with 10 bases that match TRBD2. Germline CDR1 SGHRS, CDR2 YFSETQ. J was trimmed by 2 bases and V by 4 bases; bases with no gene match: 22. The CDR3 covers 21 residues. The entire variable domain, with the rest obtained from reference TRBV5-1 and TRBJ2-3, is as follows: KAGVTQTPRYLIKTRGQQVTLSCSPISGHRSVSWYQQTPGQGLQFLFEYFSETQRNKGNFPGRFSGRQFSNSRSEMNVSTLELGDSALYLCASSPRPGLATPPRVTDTQYFGPGTRLTVL.

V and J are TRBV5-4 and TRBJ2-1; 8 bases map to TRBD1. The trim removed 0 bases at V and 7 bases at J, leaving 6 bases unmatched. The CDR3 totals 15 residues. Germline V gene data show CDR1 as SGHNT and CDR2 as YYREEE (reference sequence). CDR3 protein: CASSLAQGVGNEQFF. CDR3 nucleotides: TGTGCCAGCAGCTTGGCACAGGGGGTAGGGAATGAGCAGTTCTTC.

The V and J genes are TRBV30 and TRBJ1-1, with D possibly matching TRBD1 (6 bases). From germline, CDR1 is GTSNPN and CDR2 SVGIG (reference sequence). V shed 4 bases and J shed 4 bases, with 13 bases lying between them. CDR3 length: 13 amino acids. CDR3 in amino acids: CAWINRVATEAFF. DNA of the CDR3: TGTGCCTGGATCAACAGGGTGGCCACTGAAGCTTTCTTT.